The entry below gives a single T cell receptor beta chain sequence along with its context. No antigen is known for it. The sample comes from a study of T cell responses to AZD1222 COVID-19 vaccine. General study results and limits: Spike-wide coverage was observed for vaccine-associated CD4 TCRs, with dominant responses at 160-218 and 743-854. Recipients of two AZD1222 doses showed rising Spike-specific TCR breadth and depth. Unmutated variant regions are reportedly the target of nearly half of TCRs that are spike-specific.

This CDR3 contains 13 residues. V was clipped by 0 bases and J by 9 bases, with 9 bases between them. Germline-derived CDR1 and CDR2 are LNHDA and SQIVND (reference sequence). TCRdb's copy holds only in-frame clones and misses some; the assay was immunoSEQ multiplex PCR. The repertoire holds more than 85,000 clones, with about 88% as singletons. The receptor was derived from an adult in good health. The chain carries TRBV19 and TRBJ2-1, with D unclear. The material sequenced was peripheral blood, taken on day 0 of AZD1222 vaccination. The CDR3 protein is CASSIDDRTEQFF. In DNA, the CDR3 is TGTGCCAGTAGTATAGACGACCGCACTGAGCAGTTCTTC.